Here is one T cell receptor (beta chain) with its context. Sequencing was performed with immunoSEQ multiplex PCR; in TCRdb, only in-frame clones are kept and a portion is missing. The table lists 700,000 to 750,000 clones, roughly 88% of them singletons. These data are taken from a study of shared T cell receptors in the human thymus. These same records also appear under a second study, on human thymus T cells. That report notes: Corrective cardiac operations yielded the resected thymus tissue.

The specimen sequenced was thymocytes. The source is a girl under three years old with a congenital heart defect.

The CDR3 coding sequence is TGTGCCAGCAGTTATAGCCGGACTGAATCCTACAATGAGCAGTTCTTC. It encodes CASSYSRTESYNEQFF. The chain carries TRBV7-2 and TRBJ2-1; possibly TRBD2 for D (5 bases). Trimming pared 6 bases from V and 1 base from J, leaving 16 bases between. This CDR3 region has 16 residues. Looked up from germline, CDR1 is SGHTA and CDR2 is FQGNSA.